The table lists the clone carrying this T cell receptor (beta chain) with many counts. The data are from a study of human T cells and chemical hapten exposure. V was trimmed by 0 bases and J by 5 bases, leaving 7 bases between them. The CDR3 extends over 13 amino acids. Germline V gives CDR1 SGHVS, CDR2 FQNEAQ. The time point is: healthy volunteer bleed at 2 weeks. Someone pulled total RNA out of unfractionated whole blood. TCRdb ran MiXCR on the RACE reads and lists one entry per CDR3 protein. This repertoire shows about 46,000 distinct CDR3 sequences, over 3.5% found once; its top ten account for 1.5% to 2%.

The chain joins TRBV7-8 to TRBJ1-1; D unclear. This receptor was identified in a female donor in good health. Some clones in this sample may be carry-over from other donors' samples. Sequenced: whole blood. In nucleotides, the CDR3 is TGTGCCAGCAGCTTAGCGTCATTGACTGAAGCTTTCTTT. Protein sequence: CASSLASLTEAFF.